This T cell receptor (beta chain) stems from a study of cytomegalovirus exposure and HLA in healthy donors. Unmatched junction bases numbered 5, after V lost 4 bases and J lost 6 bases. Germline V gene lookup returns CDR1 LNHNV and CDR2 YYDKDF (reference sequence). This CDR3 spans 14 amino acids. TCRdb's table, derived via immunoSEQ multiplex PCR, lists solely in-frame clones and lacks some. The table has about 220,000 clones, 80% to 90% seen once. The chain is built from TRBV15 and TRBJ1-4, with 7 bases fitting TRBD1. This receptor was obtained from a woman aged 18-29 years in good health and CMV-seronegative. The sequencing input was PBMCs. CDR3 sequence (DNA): TGTGCCACCAGCACCAGGACAGGCCATGAAAAACTGTTTTTT. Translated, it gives CATSTRTGHEKLFF.